This TCR beta chain appears in the sequencing data of a study of cytomegalovirus exposure and HLA in healthy donors. Whole-study findings and limits: An analysis was carried out at a later point. It showed that HLA-associated TCR beta chains were more clonally expanded than equally common non-associated chains.

PCR employed 60 Vbeta and 13 Jbeta primers. Clones were read by immunoSEQ multiplex PCR, and TCRdb kept only the in-frame ones, dropping some. The sample holds 90,000 to 130,000 clones. The CDR3 length is 15 residues. V dropped 11 bases and J dropped 4 bases, with 22 bases sitting between them. Germline V CDR1 and CDR2: LNHDA, SQIVND (reference sequence). For this clone: Its antigen remains unknown.

The chain recombines TRBV19 with TRBJ2-3, with D possibly being TRBD2 (7 bases). The receptor's source is a man aged 30 to 45 in good health and CMV-seronegative. The specimen sequenced was PBMCs. CDR3 in DNA: TGTGCCGCATCCCCGGGGGGCAGGCCTTCAGATACGCAGTATTTT. This sequence encodes CAASPGGRPSDTQYF.